Below, one T cell receptor (beta chain) is given with its context. Its specific antigen is unknown. No per-base quality is available; no much larger clone lies one base away. At one collaborating source in Seattle, patients were enrolled during active infection and were followed longitudinally through the course of disease. Whole blood was collected in K2EDTA tubes by collaborating institutions according to the institutions' own protocols. For TCRbeta analysis, collaborator samples were shipped as frozen whole blood, as isolated PBMCs, or as DNA extracted from either sample type. V is reduced by 0 bases and J by 0 bases, leaving a spacing of 8 bases between them. For CDR1 and CDR2, the germline V gene lists SGHNT and YENEEA. There are 15 amino acids in the CDR3, from cysteine to phenylalanine inclusive. The kept DNA is CDR3 alone, 45 bases in frame from the first base. The sample originates from a study of blood T cell repertoires in COVID-19 (TCRdb year 2020). Turning to the overall study: Samples covering the acute and convalescent phases of COVID-19 were provided by collaborators in the United States, Italy and Spain. Where available, HLA class I and class II types were obtained from metadata supplied by the sample provider rather than from assay-based typing. A de-identified subject ID, COVID-19 status, age in years and sex were almost always included in the sample metadata. The samples were drawn from the first 160 participants of the ongoing ImmuneRACE study and from more than 1,000 subjects provided by 6 global collaborators. Subjects who had been exposed to COVID-19, were actively infected with it, or had recovered from it provided the deeply sampled blood TCRbeta repertoires that made up the dataset. The prospective study material was composed of cDNA or gDNA derived from T cells, B-cell-depleted T cells, or PBMCs. The repertoires were released in a freely available public database meant as a resource for research on the immune response to SARS-CoV-2. General findings and caveats noted by the study authors: Clinical and demographic metadata were provided uncurated, with the amount varying by source and participant.

TCRbeta CDR3 regions were amplified from genomic DNA by means of the immunoSEQ Assay, a bias-controlled multiplex PCR. From the authors' description of their analysis: Within the assay, amplification of reference gene primers was used to estimate how many nucleated cells each sample contained. To quantify the absolute abundance of each unique TCRbeta CDR3 rearrangement, sequence reads were collapsed and filtered. For each sample, productive Simpson clonality was calculated as the square root of Simpson's diversity index over productive rearrangements. TCRdb provides this immuneACCESS table in a form limited to in-frame rearrangements. Some clones are lacking; in checked studies, under half of them reflect an unresolved V gene, and why the rest are absent is not known. V and J calls and clone size are given by that table; D and trimming were obtained from the DNA. This sample gives 200,000 to 300,000 clones in total; approximately 86% of them show up just once. The top ten clonotypes cover 5.2% of the sample.

The rearranged chain carries TRBV11-3 and TRBJ2-5; perhaps TRBD1 is the D gene, with 5 bases matching. The receptor comes from a woman in her fifties or sixties with COVID-19, enrolled during active disease. The sequenced sample consisted of peripheral blood. The CDR3 in this case is CASSLDPTDQETQYF. Read as DNA, the sequence is TGTGCCAGCAGCTTAGACCCGACAGACCAAGAGACCCAGTACTTC.